These T cell receptor beta chains were read from a single sample in a study of cytotoxic CD8 clonotypes in ibrutinib-treated CLL. TCRdb keeps only in-frame clones here, not all; method: immunoSEQ multiplex PCR. The sample lists under 300,000 clones; roughly four fifths were seen once. The sample here was PBMCs, taken at disease progression, from a patient treated with ibrutinib. These TCRs come from a human donor with chronic lymphocytic leukemia. Each CDR3 is given with its conserved first and last residue. Fields, in order: V gene, clone size, J gene, D gene, CDR3 length, CDR3 DNA, CDR3 protein. D genes are given only for firm matches. Size values are once, few and many counts, or a class for expanded clones, and some rows have none.

>TRBV5-6|.|TRBJ1-2|.|13
TGTGCCAGCAGCCTGGGAACCTTCTATGGCTACACCTTC
CASSLGTFYGYTF
>TRBV18|.|TRBJ2-1|.|14
TGTGCCAGCTCACCAGGCCGAGCCCCCCAGAGTAAGTTCTTC
CASSPGRAPQSKFF
>TRBV7-9|.|TRBJ2-7|TRBD1|13
TGTGCCAGCAGCCGCGACAGGGGCTACGAGCAGTACTTC
CASSRDRGYEQYF
>TRBV7-2|.|TRBJ1-2|.|16
TGTGCCAGCAGCTTAGATGTCGGAGTAGATAACTATGGCTACACCTTC
CASSLDVGVDNYGYTF
>TRBV29-1|.|TRBJ2-7|TRBD2|17
TGCAGCGTTGAACGGGTAGCGGGAGGTACACGCTCCTACGAGCAGTACTTC
CSVERVAGGTRSYEQYF
>TRBV7-2|.|TRBJ2-7|.|13
TGTGCCAGCAGCTCCGGCTATCCTTACGAGCAGTACTTC
CASSSGYPYEQYF
>TRBV19|.|TRBJ2-7|.|14
TGTGCCAGTAGTATTGAGGGGACCCCCTACGAGCAGTACTTC
CASSIEGTPYEQYF
>TRBV6-6|.|TRBJ2-3|.|12
TGTGCCAGCAGGAGGGAGACAGATACGCAGTATTTT
CASRRETDTQYF
>TRBV10-3|.|TRBJ2-1|TRBD2|15
TGTGCCACCCAGGTTGGGCTAGCGGGACGGAATGAGCAGTTCTTC
CATQVGLAGRNEQFF
>TRBV15|.|TRBJ2-7|.|12
TGTGCCACCAGCGAGGCCACCTACGAGCAGTACTTC
CATSEATYEQYF
>TRBV6-1|.|TRBJ1-2|TRBD1|16
TGTGCCAGCAGTGAAACCCGACAGGGGGTCCGGGATGGCTACACCTTC
CASSETRQGVRDGYTF
>TRBV4-1|.|TRBJ2-7|.|13
TGCGCCAGCAGCCAACCGCTGGGACTCGAGCAGTACTTC
CASSQPLGLEQYF
>TRBV27|.|TRBJ2-7|TRBD2|14
TGTGCCAGCGGCAGACTAGCGGAGACCTACGAGCAGTACTTC
CASGRLAETYEQYF
>TRBV10-2|.|TRBJ2-3|.|11
TGCGCCAGTAGACCGGCAGATACGCAGTATTTT
CASRPADTQYF
>TRBV28|.|TRBJ2-7|TRBD2|14
TGTGCCAGCAACGTCATAGCGGGTTTTTACGAGCAGTACTTC
CASNVIAGFYEQYF
>TRBV5-1|.|TRBJ2-1|TRBD1|19
TGCGCCAGCAGCTTGCGCCCAAATACCGGGACAGCCTCCTACAATGAGCAGTTCTTC
CASSLRPNTGTASYNEQFF
>TRBV9|.|TRBJ2-3|TRBD2|13
TGTGCCAGCAGCCGCGGGAGTCGAGATACGCAGTATTTT
CASSRGSRDTQYF
>TRBV11-3|.|TRBJ2-1|TRBD2|16
TGTGCCAGCAGCTTAGAGTGGGCGGGGGGCCCAACTGAGCAGTTCTTC
CASSLEWAGGPTEQFF
>TRBV14|.|TRBJ2-7|.|16
TGTGCCAGCAGCGAAGGTTGGCTGACGGGAGCCTACGAGCAGTACTTC
CASSEGWLTGAYEQYF
>TRBV6-6|few|TRBJ2-2|TRBD1|15
TGTGCCAGCAGCTTTGACAGGGGTAGCACCGGGGAGCTGTTTTTT
CASSFDRGSTGELFF
>TRBV4-3|once|TRBJ2-3|TRBD2|14
TGCGCCAGCAGCCATAGCGGGAGCACAGATACGCAGTATTTT
CASSHSGSTDTQYF
>TRBV4-1|.|TRBJ1-5|.|15
TGCGCCAGCAGCCTTGGGGAGAACGGCAATCAGCCCCAGCATTTT
CASSLGENGNQPQHF
>TRBV10-3|.|TRBJ2-7|TRBD1|16
TGTGCCATCAGTACCGGACAGGGATATAATCCCTACGAGCAGTACTTC
CAISTGQGYNPYEQYF
>TRBV18|.|TRBJ1-5|.|14
TGTGCCAGCTCACATCGCGATAGCAATCAGCCCCAGCATTTT
CASSHRDSNQPQHF
>TRBV28|.|TRBJ2-3|TRBD2|14
TGTGCCAGCAGTTTCCGGGGAGGGACAGATACGCAGTATTTT
CASSFRGGTDTQYF
>TRBV11-2|.|TRBJ2-7|TRBD1|15
TGTGCCAGCAGCTTTCATGGGACAGGGACCTACGAGCAGTACTTC
CASSFHGTGTYEQYF
>TRBV6-5|.|TRBJ2-3|.|15
TGTGCCAGCAGTTACGATATTGGGCTCACAGATACGCAGTATTTT
CASSYDIGLTDTQYF
>TRBV9|.|TRBJ2-1|.|17
TGTGCCAGCTGGGGGGGCCCTTTGGCGGGAAACTACAATGAGCAGTTCTTC
CASWGGPLAGNYNEQFF
>TRBV2|.|TRBJ2-7|.|16
TGTGCCAGCAGTGTTTCCCGTTTGAGCGGATCCTACGAGCAGTACTTC
CASSVSRLSGSYEQYF
>TRBV11-1|few|TRBJ1-1|.|12
TGTGCCAGCAGCTTTGGGGGCACTGAAGCTTTCTTT
CASSFGGTEAFF
>TRBV19|few|TRBJ1-2|.|12
TGTGCCAGTAGTATTCTTAACTATGGCTACACCTTC
CASSILNYGYTF
>TRBV20-1|.|TRBJ2-1|TRBD2|11
TGCAGTGGGGCTAGCGGCAATGAGCAGTTCTTC
CSGASGNEQFF
>TRBV29-1|.|TRBJ1-1|.|13
TGCAGCGTAACGGGGGGGGTGAGGGCTGAAGCTTTCTTT
CSVTGGVRAEAFF
>TRBV4-1|few|TRBJ1-1|.|16
TGCGCCAGCAGCCAAGAGAATGGACAGATGAACACTGAAGCTTTCTTT
CASSQENGQMNTEAFF
>TRBV4-3|.|TRBJ1-1|TRBD1|14
TGCGCCAGCAGCCGCGGACAGGGGGGCACTGAAGCTTTCTTT
CASSRGQGGTEAFF
>TRBV15|.|TRBJ2-3|TRBD1|16
TGTGCCACCAGCCGAGGGACAGGGGCTCGAACAGATACGCAGTATTTT
CATSRGTGARTDTQYF
>TRBV19|once|TRBJ1-1|TRBD1|15
TGTGCCAGTAGTATAGATGGGACAGGGAACACTGAAGCTTTCTTT
CASSIDGTGNTEAFF
>TRBV5-1|few|TRBJ1-5|.|13
TGCGCCAGCAGCTTGGGGCTGGATCAGCCCCAGCATTTT
CASSLGLDQPQHF
>TRBV9|few|TRBJ2-1|.|14
TGTGCCAGCAGCGTAGGTGTGGGGGGTAGTGAGCAGTTCTTC
CASSVGVGGSEQFF
>TRBV6-5|.|TRBJ1-6|.|14
TGTGCCAGCAGCCTACAGGGCTTCGGATCACCCCTCCACTTT
CASSLQGFGSPLHF
>TRBV10-3|.|TRBJ2-7|TRBD1|14
TGTGCCAGCTTACCGGGACAGGGGGACTACGAGCAGTACTTC
CASLPGQGDYEQYF
>TRBV2|.|TRBJ1-2|TRBD1|13
TGTGCCAGCGGGGACAGGAGGTTTGGTGGCTACACCTTC
CASGDRRFGGYTF
>TRBV15|.|TRBJ1-1|.|16
TGTGCCACCAGCAGAGATATTCGCGCGAGGGGCACTGAAGCTTTCTTT
CATSRDIRARGTEAFF
>TRBV9|.|TRBJ2-2|TRBD1|16
TGTGCCAGCAGTCTGACAGGGGGCTCCTACACCGGGGAGCTGTTTTTT
CASSLTGGSYTGELFF
>TRBV11-2|.|TRBJ2-1|TRBD2|16
TGTGCCAGCATCCGAAACGGGGGGAGCTCCTACAATGAGCAGTTCTTC
CASIRNGGSSYNEQFF
>TRBV5-1|once|TRBJ2-1|TRBD2|15
TGCGCCAGCAGCGCGGGACTAGCAGAGTACAATGAGCAGTTCTTC
CASSAGLAEYNEQFF